Listed below are T cell receptor beta chains from one sample, sequenced in a study of T cells after yellow fever vaccination. Each CDR3 protein gets one entry after TCRdb re-called the 5' RACE reads with MiXCR. The table has some 560,000 distinct CDR3 sequences, around 17% seen once. The sample in question was PBMCs, obtained about 5 days after the first yellow fever vaccination. The receptors come from a man between 18 and 35 years old who received the YFV17D yellow fever vaccine. The CDR3 runs from the conserved cysteine through the conserved F or W. D genes are given only for firm matches. Some rows have no size entry. The others give once, few or many, or a class for an expanded clone.

v_call	clone_size	d_call	j_call	cdr3_nt	cdr3_aa
TRBV7-2	few	NA	TRBJ2-3	TGTGCCAGCAGCTTAAATGGCCCAGATACGCAGTATTTT	CASSLNGPDTQYF
TRBV7-8	few	TRBD1	TRBJ1-6	TGTGCCAGCAGCCCGCGGACAGGAGGATCCTATAATTCACCCCTCCACTTT	CASSPRTGGSYNSPLHF
TRBV3-1	NA	NA	TRBJ2-2	TGTGCCAGCAGTGCGGACAGTCCGGGGACCGGGGAGCTGTTTTTT	CASSADSPGTGELFF
TRBV7-2	NA	NA	TRBJ1-1	TGTGCCAGCAGCTTTGGCTTCATCACTGAAGCTTTCTTT	CASSFGFITEAFF
TRBV10-3	few	NA	TRBJ2-2	TGTGCCATCAGTGAAGGAGGAATCGGGGAGCTGTTTTTT	CAISEGGIGELFF
TRBV7-2	NA	NA	TRBJ2-7	TGTGCCAGCAGCGAATCTACAAGGTCCGGGATAGACGAGCAGTACTTC	CASSESTRSGIDEQYF
TRBV14	NA	NA	TRBJ2-2	TGTGCCAGCAGCCAAGGGACCGGGACAAAAAGACCCGGGGAGCTGTTTTTT	CASSQGTGTKRPGELFF
TRBV19	few	TRBD2	TRBJ2-3	TGTGCCAGTAGTTTGACTAGCGCGTACACAGATACGCAGTATTTT	CASSLTSAYTDTQYF
TRBV12-3/TRBV12-4	NA	NA	TRBJ2-2	TGTGCCAGCAGGGAGGACTCTAACACCGGGGAGCTGTTTTTT	CASREDSNTGELFF
TRBV15	NA	NA	TRBJ2-5	TGTGCCACCAGCAGTACAGAGGAGGGAGAGACCCAGTACTTC	CATSSTEEGETQYF
TRBV6-5	NA	NA	TRBJ1-5	TGTGCCAGCAGTTACGATTGGCGGAAGCAGCCCCAGCATTTT	CASSYDWRKQPQHF
TRBV12-5	few	NA	TRBJ2-3	TGTGCTAGTGGTAAGGAGGATACGCAGTATTTT	CASGKEDTQYF
TRBV5-8	few	NA	TRBJ2-1	TGTGCCAGCAGCTTGAATTCCAGGGATAATGAGCAGTTCTTC	CASSLNSRDNEQFF
TRBV6-1	NA	NA	TRBJ1-6	TGTGCCAGCAGTGATGGGTGGGGATCCTATAATTCACCCCTCCACTTT	CASSDGWGSYNSPLHF
TRBV12-3/TRBV12-4	NA	NA	TRBJ1-5	TGTGCCAGCAGTACCAGGCCTAGCAATCAGCCCCAGCATTTT	CASSTRPSNQPQHF
TRBV12-3/TRBV12-4	NA	NA	TRBJ2-3	TGTGCCAGCAGTTTAAGGCAGTACACAGATACGCAGTATTTT	CASSLRQYTDTQYF
TRBV5-1	many	NA	TRBJ1-3	TGCGCCAGCAGCCCGGGGTCATACCCTGGAAACACCATATATTTT	CASSPGSYPGNTIYF
TRBV7-2	few	NA	TRBJ2-1	TGTGCCAGCAGCATCGGGGCCTACAATGAGCAGTTCTTC	CASSIGAYNEQFF
TRBV20-1	few	NA	TRBJ2-3	TGCAGCGCCCCTGGGTTATCTAGCACAGATACGCAGTATTTT	CSAPGLSSTDTQYF
TRBV4-1	few	TRBD1	TRBJ2-2	TGCGCCAGCAGCCAAAACCCGGGACAGGTCACCGGGGAGCTGTTTTTT	CASSQNPGQVTGELFF
TRBV4-2	NA	NA	TRBJ2-7	TGTGCCAGCAGCCAAGATGGGGCCATCCCCTCCTACGAGCAGTACTTC	CASSQDGAIPSYEQYF
TRBV4-3	many	TRBD2	TRBJ2-7	TGCGCCAGCAGCCAAGAAGCTCCGGGAGGTCCGGCCGAGCAGTACTTC	CASSQEAPGGPAEQYF
TRBV24-1	NA	TRBD1	TRBJ2-3	TGTGCCACCAGTGACCCCGGACAGGGGGCCAGCACAGATACGCAGTATTTT	CATSDPGQGASTDTQYF
TRBV4-3	NA	NA	TRBJ2-2	TGCGCCAGCACCCCACGTTGGGCGAACACCGGGGAGCTGTTTTTT	CASTPRWANTGELFF
TRBV12-3/TRBV12-4	few	TRBD2	TRBJ2-3	TGTGCCAGCAGTTTATTGGCGGGGGAGCGCACAGATACGCAGTATTTT	CASSLLAGERTDTQYF
TRBV4-3	NA	TRBD1	TRBJ2-1	TGCGCCAGCAGCCAGAGCAGGGGGCTAGCCTACAATGAGCAGTTCTTC	CASSQSRGLAYNEQFF
TRBV7-8	NA	NA	TRBJ2-5	TGTGCCAGCAGCGGAGGGGTGGTGCTAGGCCCCTTCCAAGAGACCCAGTACTTC	CASSGGVVLGPFQETQYF
TRBV7-9	NA	TRBD1	TRBJ1-3	TGTGCCAGCAGTTGGGCCGGGACAGGCAACGGAGGAAACACCATATATTTT	CASSWAGTGNGGNTIYF
TRBV10-3	few	NA	TRBJ1-5	TGTGCCATCAGTGATTGGGGGGGCCAAGAGAATCAGCCCCAGCATTTT	CAISDWGGQENQPQHF
TRBV7-3	many	TRBD1	TRBJ1-6	TGTGCCAGTGCAGAACAGGGGGTCACTTCACCCCTCCACTTT	CASAEQGVTSPLHF
TRBV13	NA	NA	TRBJ1-1	TGTGCCAGCAGCTCCCAGGTCTCTCTCGCGTTGAACACTGAAGCTTTCTTT	CASSSQVSLALNTEAFF
TRBV2	NA	TRBD1	TRBJ1-5	TGTGCCAGCGGCGGGACAGTAAGCAATCAGCCCCAGCATTTT	CASGGTVSNQPQHF
TRBV20-1	few	NA	TRBJ1-1	TGCAGTGCCCGAGAGGACGGGTACACTGAAGCTTTCTTT	CSAREDGYTEAFF
TRBV4-2	NA	NA	TRBJ2-2	TGTGCCAGCAGCCTAAACAGGGCCGACACCGGGGAGCTGTTTTTT	CASSLNRADTGELFF
TRBV6-1	NA	NA	TRBJ1-1	TGTGCCAGCAGTCCCCCGCGGGGGCCTGAAGCTTTCTTT	CASSPPRGPEAFF
TRBV3-1	NA	NA	TRBJ1-1	TGTGCCAGCAGCCGTACAGCAAACCAAGCTTTCTTT	CASSRTANQAFF
TRBV4-1	NA	TRBD1	TRBJ1-6	TGCGCCAGCAGCCGCACCACAGGGGGTTCACCCCTCCACTTT	CASSRTTGGSPLHF
TRBV20-1	few	TRBD1	TRBJ2-3	TGCAGCCGGAGAGGGACAGGGGAAGATACGCAGTATTTT	CSRRGTGEDTQYF
TRBV9	few	TRBD1	TRBJ2-1	TGTGCCAGCAGCGTCAGAGGGGGACAGGCGTCATACAATGAGCAGTTCTTC	CASSVRGGQASYNEQFF
TRBV4-3	few	NA	TRBJ1-5	TGCGCCAGCAGCCCCGTAGTCGGGGGGGCGGGTCAGCCCCAGCATTTT	CASSPVVGGAGQPQHF